This TCR beta chain derives from a study of post-analysis software for immune sequencing data. Study as a whole: Progressive-relapsing, secondary progressive and relapsing-remitting multiple sclerosis were among the disease courses included.

The TCR beta cDNA libraries contained unique molecular identifiers. Input of roughly 0.9 to 11 million T cells yielded roughly 0.5 million cDNA molecules. TCRdb redid the calling of the PCR reads with MiXCR, one entry per CDR3 protein. The sample lists about 800,000 distinct CDR3 sequences, approximately 30% occurring once. The source is a girl aged 5 to 17 with multiple sclerosis. The sample taken for sequencing was blood.

This CDR3 reads CAISGDGSSYEQYF. The CDR3 DNA is TGTGCCATCAGTGGCGACGGTAGCTCCTACGAGCAGTACTTC. This sequence joins TRBV10-3 and TRBJ2-7; D uncertain. The CDR3 is 14 amino acids. CDR1 ENHRY and CDR2 SYGVKD come from the germline V gene. V shed 4 bases and J shed 0 bases, with 10 bases lying between them.